The 29 T cell receptor beta chains below were found in one sample sequenced in a study of OX40 agonist ivuxolimab in advanced cancers. Method: immunoSEQ multiplex PCR; TCRdb's copy keeps in-frame clones and lacks some. This table holds about 76,000 clones, under 90% found once. This specimen consisted of CD4+ or CD8+ T cells sorted from blood, obtained in a trial of the OX40 agonist ivuxolimab. These receptors originate from an adult with an advanced solid tumor such as melanoma, head and neck, liver or kidney cancer.

The V and J genes are TRBV18 and TRBJ2-4; D is uncertain. V lost 0 bases and J lost 0, with 15 bases in between. CDR3 length: 18 amino acids. Looked up from germline, CDR1 is KGHSH and CDR2 is LQKENI. The CDR3 loop reads CASSPPGSTNLAKNIQYF. The CDR3 nucleotides read TGTGCCAGCTCACCACCGGGCAGTACCAATCTAGCCAAAAACATTCAGTACTTC.

The chain recombines TRBV27 with TRBJ2-3; TRBD2 aligns across 8 bases. The trim removed 6 bases at V and 4 bases at J, leaving 9 bases unmatched. Germline lookup yields CDR1 MNHEY and CDR2 SMNVEV (reference sequence). The CDR3 loop spans 15 amino acids. The CDR3 reads CASSRSGRISDTQYF. CDR3 coding DNA: TGTGCCAGCAGCCGGAGCGGGAGAATTTCAGATACGCAGTATTTT.

Concerning this clone itself: The junction departs from the called germline gene at one end, perhaps through a read error. The chain combines TRBV6-6 with TRBJ2-7, with TRBD1 matching 7 bases. The CDR3 loop spans 12 amino acids. Germline V gives CDR1 MNHNY, CDR2 SVGAGI (reference sequence). CDR3 nucleotide sequence: TGTGCCAGCAGTTACCCTGGGGACAGTACGACCTTC. This encodes CASSYPGDSTTF.

V usage is TRBV28 and J usage is TRBJ1-1; TRBD1 might be the D (6 bases). CDR3 length equals 16 residues. With 6 bases removed from V and 1 base from J, the gap between germline ends came to 18 bases. Germline CDR1 is MDHEN and CDR2 is SYDVKM. The CDR3 nucleotides are TGTGCCAGCAGGGTACAGGGAAAGGGGAGGAACACTGAAGCTTTCTTT. The encoded protein is CASRVQGKGRNTEAFF.

This chain connects TRBV4-2 to TRBJ1-1; TRBD1 might be the D (6 bases). The germline V gene encodes CDR1 LGHNA and CDR2 YNFKEQ. The V end was cut by 0 bases, the J end by 2 bases, with 19 bases between. This CDR3 spans 18 amino acids. CDR3 loop: CASSQEGPAGAVNTEAFF. In DNA form, the CDR3 reads TGTGCCAGCAGCCAAGAAGGTCCCGCAGGGGCGGTAAACACTGAAGCTTTCTTT.

V gene TRBV28 combines with J gene TRBJ2-7; 7 nucleotides match TRBD1. CDR1 is MDHEN and CDR2 is SYDVKM in the germline V gene. The CDR3 is 15 amino acids. J gave up 2 bases and V 5 bases, and 9 bases lay outside the gene matches. CDR3 sequence (DNA): TGTGCCAGCAGTGTCCCGACAGGGAACGCCTACGAGCAGTACTTC. Protein product: CASSVPTGNAYEQYF.

The chain employs TRBV30 and TRBJ2-1; TRBD2 is a possible D gene (6 bases). CDR3 length equals 13 residues. The V gene lost 3 bases and the J gene lost 8 bases, with 14 bases spanning the gap. In germline, CDR1 is GTSNPN, CDR2 SVGIG (reference sequence). The DNA for the CDR3 is TGTGCCTGGAGCACCCAGCGGGCCCATGAGCAGTTCTTC. Amino acids: CAWSTQRAHEQFF.

This chain links TRBV28 with TRBJ1-5; D gene ambiguous. V dropped 2 bases and J dropped 6 bases, with 5 bases sitting between them. The CDR3 loop spans 12 amino acids. CDR1 and CDR2 (germline): MDHEN, SYDVKM. The CDR3 loop is CASSLGVQPQHF. Here the CDR3 DNA reads TGTGCCAGCAGTTTAGGGGTTCAGCCCCAGCATTTT.

V usage is TRBV29-1 and J usage is TRBJ1-1, with no clear D. The CDR3 loop spans 12 amino acids. The germline V and J ends were trimmed by 7 bases and 1 base, with 10 bases remaining between them. From germline, CDR1 is SQVTM and CDR2 ANQGSEA. CDR3 coding DNA: TGCAGCGCGGCGATGGAGAACACTGAAGCTTTCTTT. It encodes CSAAMENTEAFF.

This clone was counted once. The chain joins TRBV9 to TRBJ2-3; 7 nucleotides align to TRBD1. The CDR3 is 14 residues long. Germline V gene data show CDR1 as SGDLS and CDR2 as YYNGEE. V shed 4 bases and J 2 bases; nucleotides not matched to a gene: 4. The CDR3 reads CASSIQGITDTQYF. CDR3 nucleotides: TGTGCCAGCAGCATACAGGGGATCACAGATACGCAGTATTTT. Drawing the rest from reference TRBV9 and TRBJ2-3, the complete variable domain is DSGVTQTPKHLITATGQRVTLRCSPRSGDLSVYWYQQSLDQGLQFLIQYYNGEERAKGNILERFSAQQFPDLHSELNLSSLELGDSALYFCASSIQGITDTQYFGPGTRLTVL.

The chain carries TRBV5-1 and TRBJ1-2; perhaps TRBD1 as D (5 bases). Trimming left V 0 bases short and J 0 bases short, with 6 bases between. CDR3 size: 14 residues. Germline CDR1 and CDR2: SGHRS and YFSETQ. DNA for the CDR3: TGCGCCAGCAGCTTGGTGACAGCTAACTATGGCTACACCTTC. Its protein product is CASSLVTANYGYTF. Looking up the rest from reference TRBV5-1 and TRBJ1-2 gives the full variable domain: KAGVTQTPRYLIKTRGQQVTLSCSPISGHRSVSWYQQTPGQGLQFLFEYFSETQRNKGNFPGRFSGRQFSNSRSEMNVSTLELGDSALYLCASSLVTANYGYTFGSGTRLTVV.

This sequence joins TRBV27 and TRBJ2-2, with no clear D. CDR1 is MNHEY and CDR2 is SMNVEV in the germline V gene (reference sequence). The ends were cut back, 7 bases at V and 13 bases at J, with 19 bases in the middle. The CDR3 has 13 residues. The CDR3 here is CASTQEPGRRLFF. As DNA, the CDR3 is TGTGCCAGCACCCAGGAACCGGGCCGGAGGCTGTTTTTT.

This chain uses TRBV4-1 with TRBJ2-3, with D possibly TRBD2 on 5 matching bases. This CDR3 is built from 14 residues. V dropped 4 bases and J dropped 6 bases, with 14 bases sitting between them. Looked up from germline, CDR1 is MGHRA and CDR2 is YSYEKL. The CDR3 loop reads CASSLVGDSDTQYF. CDR3 DNA: TGCGCCAGCAGCCTCGTCGGGGATTCTGATACGCAGTATTTT.

The chain employs TRBV6-6 and TRBJ2-1; unclear D gene. In germline, CDR1 is MNHNY, CDR2 SVGAGI (reference sequence). Trimming took off 3 bases at V and 9 bases at J, with 6 bases between the two ends. CDR3 length: 11 amino acids. CDR3 bases: TGTGCCAGCAGTTATTATGGTGAGCAGTTCTTC. Translating gives CASSYYGEQFF.

The chain is built from TRBV2 and TRBJ2-1; 9 nucleotides match TRBD1. V was clipped by 8 bases and J by 4 bases; unmatched bases: 3. From germline, CDR1 is SNHLY and CDR2 FYNNEI. The CDR3 consists of 13 residues. CDR3 amino acids: CASGGTGYNEQFF. CDR3 DNA: TGTGCCAGCGGGGGGACAGGGTACAATGAGCAGTTCTTC.

The genes are TRBV27 and TRBJ2-4; D is uncertain. The CDR3 has 12 residues. In germline, CDR1 is MNHEY, CDR2 SMNVEV (reference sequence). Trimming stripped 6 bases from V and 10 bases from J, with 13 bases between. The CDR3: CASSSAPGIQYF. CDR3 DNA: TGTGCCAGCAGCAGCGCTCCGGGTATTCAGTACTTC.

J is TRBJ2-7 and V is TRBV5-4; 7 nucleotides agree with TRBD2. J gave up 2 bases and V 4 bases, and 6 bases lay outside the gene matches. Germline V CDR1 and CDR2: SGHNT, YYREEE (reference sequence). The CDR3 extends over 14 amino acids. Here the CDR3 reads CASSQTGRAYEQYF. CDR3 in DNA: TGTGCCAGCAGCCAAACTGGGAGGGCCTACGAGCAGTACTTC.

The V gene is TRBV5-1, the J gene TRBJ2-4, with D possibly being TRBD1 (5 bases). Germline V CDR1 and CDR2: SGHRS, YFSETQ. The CDR3 is made up of 16 amino acids. V lost 4 bases to trimming and J lost 0 bases, with 14 bases between them. CDR3 coding DNA: TGCGCCAGCAGCACTCAGGGAATTGGAGCCAAAAACATTCAGTACTTC. Translation gives CASSTQGIGAKNIQYF.

This clone has a handful of counts. The genes are TRBV11-3 and TRBJ2-3; 7 positions agree with TRBD1. V dropped 8 bases and J dropped 4; count of bases not matched to a gene: 12. This CDR3 is built from 15 residues. Germline CDR1 reads SGHNT; CDR2 reads YENEEA. The CDR3 DNA is TGTGCCAGCGTACAACAGGGGCGTACGGCAGATACGCAGTATTTT. It yields the protein CASVQQGRTADTQYF.

The chain carries TRBV7-2 and TRBJ2-5; D remains ambiguous. Trimming cost V 0 bases and J 2 bases, with 7 bases left between them. This CDR3 has 14 amino acids. Per germline, CDR1 SGHTA and CDR2 FQGNSA. CDR3 residues: CASSLAPSQETQYF. The CDR3 nucleotides are TGTGCCAGCAGCTTAGCGCCGTCACAAGAGACCCAGTACTTC. The full variable domain, completed using reference TRBV7-2 and TRBJ2-5, is GAGVSQSPSNKVTEKGKDVELRCDPISGHTALYWYRQSLGQGLEFLIYFQGNSAPDKSGLPSDRFSAERTGGSVSTLTIQRTQQEDSAVYLCASSLAPSQETQYFGPGTRLLVL.

This clone has more than one count but fewer than ten. V usage is TRBV11-2 and J usage is TRBJ2-3; 8 bases map to TRBD2. This CDR3 has 17 residues. In germline, CDR1 is SGHAT, CDR2 FQNNGV. The junction had 14 bases not matched to a gene; V was cut back by 5 bases and J by 4 bases. The CDR3 protein is CASSPRLTSGISDTQYF. In DNA, the CDR3 is TGTGCCAGCAGCCCACGCCTAACTAGCGGCATCTCAGATACGCAGTATTTT.

The chain carries TRBV29-1 and TRBJ2-2; 8 nucleotides agree with TRBD1. V dropped 0 bases and J dropped 9; count of bases not matched to a gene: 3. The CDR3 extends over 13 amino acids. Germline V CDR1 and CDR2: SQVTM, ANQGSEA. The DNA of the CDR3 is TGCAGCGTTGAAGAACGACAGGGGAGGGAGCTGTTTTTT. Translated: CSVEERQGRELFF.

The CDR3 DNA reads as TGTGCCAGCAGTTTAGGGGGGGCTCAGGGTGACTATGGCTACACCTTC. Translation: CASSLGGAQGDYGYTF. The chain uses TRBV28 and TRBJ1-2, with D maybe TRBD1 (6 bases). This CDR3 has 16 residues. Germline lookup yields CDR1 MDHEN and CDR2 SYDVKM. The germline V and J ends were trimmed by 2 bases and 3 bases, with 16 bases remaining between them.

This chain connects TRBV6-5 to TRBJ2-7, with D uncertain. Per germline, CDR1 MNHEY and CDR2 SVGAGI. The ends were cut back, 2 bases at V and 8 bases at J, with 10 bases in the middle. The CDR3 has 12 amino acids. CDR3 region: CASSYREGKQYF. In nucleotides, the CDR3 is TGTGCCAGCAGTTACAGGGAAGGAAAGCAGTACTTC.

The chain has TRBV6-5 and TRBJ1-5; D call uncertain. This CDR3 region has 14 residues. CDR1 is MNHEY, CDR2 SVGAGI, per germline. V was shortened by 6 bases and J by 5 bases, with 14 bases between the two germline ends. The CDR3, as DNA: TGTGCCAGCAGAAAGGCCCTGCCCGATCAGCCCCAGCATTTT. This codes for CASRKALPDQPQHF.

V is TRBV5-6 and J is TRBJ1-2; possibly TRBD1 for D (6 bases). V lost 0 bases to trimming and J lost 1 base, with 7 bases between them. Germline values: CDR1 SGHDT, CDR2 YYEEEE. The CDR3 contains 14 residues. In DNA, the CDR3 is TGTGCCAGCAGCTTGGGGACAGATAACTATGGCTACACCTTC. It is translated as CASSLGTDNYGYTF.

The chain couples TRBV27 to TRBJ2-3; no definite D call. The V and J ends lost 6 bases and 3 bases respectively, with 16 bases between them. The length of the CDR3 is 15 residues. From germline, CDR1 is MNHEY and CDR2 SMNVEV (reference sequence). The CDR3 protein is CASRPGRAQTDTQYF. The CDR3, as DNA: TGTGCCAGCAGGCCAGGACGGGCCCAGACAGATACGCAGTATTTT.

In regard to this clone: The germline gene is not matched at one end of the junction; a read error may be the cause. This chain joins TRBV7-7 and TRBJ2-5; TRBD2 agrees at 11 bases. The CDR3 has 15 residues. In germline, CDR1 is SSHAT, CDR2 FNYEAQ (reference sequence). The CDR3 coding sequence is TGTGCTAGCAGGGAGGGACTAGCGGAGAGGGAGACCCAGTACTTC. Translating it yields CASREGLAERETQYF.

The chain couples TRBV6-5 to TRBJ2-2; possible D gene TRBD2, 5 bases. Germline lookup yields CDR1 MNHEY and CDR2 SVGAGI. The CDR3 is made up of 13 amino acids. V was trimmed by 2 bases and J by 4 bases, leaving 5 bases between them. Here the CDR3 reads CASSYRGTGELFF. CDR3 DNA: TGTGCCAGCAGTTACCGGGGCACCGGGGAGCTGTTTTTT.